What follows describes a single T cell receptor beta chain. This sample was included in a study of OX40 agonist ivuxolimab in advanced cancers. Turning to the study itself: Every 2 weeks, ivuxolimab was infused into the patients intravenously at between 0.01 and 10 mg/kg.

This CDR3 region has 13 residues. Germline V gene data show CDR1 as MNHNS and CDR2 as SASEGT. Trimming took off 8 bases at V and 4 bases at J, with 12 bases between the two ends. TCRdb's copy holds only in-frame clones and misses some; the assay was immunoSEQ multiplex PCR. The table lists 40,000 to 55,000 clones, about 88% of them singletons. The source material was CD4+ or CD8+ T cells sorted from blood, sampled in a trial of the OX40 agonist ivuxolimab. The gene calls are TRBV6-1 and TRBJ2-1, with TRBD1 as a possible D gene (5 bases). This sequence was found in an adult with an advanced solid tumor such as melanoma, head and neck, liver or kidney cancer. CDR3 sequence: CASRPDSYNEQFF. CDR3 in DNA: TGTGCCAGCCGGCCCGACAGTTACAATGAGCAGTTCTTC.